These 17 T cell receptor beta chains came from one sample sequenced in a study of T cells in Graves' hyperthyroidism and ophthalmopathy. There were TCR beta CDR3 regions amplified from RNA transcripts. Researchers ran a first-round RT-PCR on the TCR CDR3 using the HTBI primer set. TCRdb re-derived calls from the multiplex PCR reads in MiXCR, one entry per CDR3 protein. The sample holds just over 550,000 distinct CDR3 sequences, 35% to 55% seen once. The sequenced sample was peripheral blood or thyroid tissue (not recorded which). The receptors were sampled from a woman between 18 and 29 years old with Graves' hyperthyroidism.

V is TRBV11-3 and J is TRBJ2-1; 12 bases are a match to TRBD1. The CDR3 runs 14 residues. V dropped 5 bases and J dropped 10; count of bases not matched to a gene: 6. Germline V gene data show CDR1 as SGHNT and CDR2 as YENEEA. Written as DNA, the CDR3 is TGTGCCAGCAGCCCCCGGGACAGGGGGCGAGAGCAGTTCTTC. Protein product: CASSPRDRGREQFF.

As concerns this clonotype: Germline and junction disagree at one end, which may indicate a read error. This chain joins TRBV7-4 and TRBJ2-3, with a tentative D call TRBD1 (5 bases). The germline V gene has CDR1 SGHVT and CDR2 SQSDAQ. This CDR3 contains 14 residues. The CDR3 DNA reads as TGCGCCAGCAGGGTCAGCAGAACCACAGATACGCAGTATTTT. Translated: CASRVSRTTDTQYF.

In this sample, this clonotype turned up a few times. The gene calls are TRBV7-2 and TRBJ2-7, with D tentatively TRBD2 (5 bases). There are 14 residues in the CDR3. V was pared by 1 base and J by 7 bases, with 14 bases between. Germline values: CDR1 SGHTA, CDR2 FQGNSA. The CDR3 DNA reads TGTGCCAGCAGCTTAGATAGCGCCTTTGGGGAGCAGTACTTC. Translation gives CASSLDSAFGEQYF.

This clonotype came up a few times. The chain has TRBV2 and TRBJ2-7; D is unclear. Germline-derived CDR1 and CDR2 are SNHLY and FYNNEI. The CDR3 is 13 amino acids. V lost 3 bases and J 6 bases, leaving 12 bases between the germline ends. CDR3 protein: CASSDDRLGEQYF. In DNA form, the CDR3 reads TGTGCCAGCAGTGACGACCGATTGGGCGAGCAGTACTTC.

This clonotype was counted between two and nine times. J is TRBJ2-5 and V is TRBV7-3, with 7 bases that match TRBD1. Trimming cost V 5 bases and J 1 base; bases outside gene matches: 7. The CDR3 runs 15 residues. Germline-derived CDR1 and CDR2 are SGHTA and FQGTGA. The CDR3 nucleotides read TGTGCCAGCAGCGCCCAGACAGGGACCCAAGAGACCCAGTACTTC. This encodes CASSAQTGTQETQYF.

A remark on this clonotype: At one end the junction does not follow the germline gene, possibly because of a read error. The V and J genes are TRBV7-3 and TRBJ2-7; TRBD2 matches at 9 bases. The CDR3 has 15 residues. From germline, CDR1 is SGHTA and CDR2 FQGTGA. Here the CDR3 reads CASSQDGREGHEQYF. DNA for the CDR3: TGCGCCAGCAGCCAAGATGGGCGGGAGGGGCACGAGCAGTACTTC.

The rearrangement uses TRBV25-1 and TRBJ1-2; TRBD1 might be the D (6 bases). The CDR3 has 12 residues. CDR1 MGHDK and CDR2 SYGVNS come from the germline V gene. Trimming took off 2 bases at V and 9 bases at J, with 10 bases between the two ends. Here the CDR3 reads CASSEVGASYTF. CDR3 coding DNA: TGTGCCAGCAGTGAAGTGGGGGCTAGCTACACCTTC.

This clonotype was picked up many times. V usage is TRBV29-1 and J usage is TRBJ1-2; D possibly corresponds to TRBD1 (5 bases). Between the trimmed V and J ends, which lost 3 bases and 6 bases, there was a span of 5 bases. CDR1 SQVTM and CDR2 ANQGSEA come from the germline V gene. CDR3 size: 10 residues. The chain's CDR3 is CSVEGDGYTF. For the CDR3, the DNA is TGCAGCGTTGAGGGGGATGGCTACACCTTC.

This rearrangement joins TRBV2 to TRBJ1-6; D unclear. The germline CDR1 and CDR2 sequences are SNHLY and FYNNEI. The CDR3 is 12 residues long. V lost 8 bases and J lost 5, with 7 bases in between. CDR3 DNA: TGTGCCAGCGGGAGGGATAATTCACCCCTCCACTTT. This translates into CASGRDNSPLHF.

This clonotype was seen ten or more times. CDR3 coding DNA: TGTGCCATCAGTATCGATGGGGGAGAGAACACTGAAGCTTTCTTT. Translating gives CAISIDGGENTEAFF. The chain joins TRBV10-3 to TRBJ1-1, with a tentative D call TRBD1 (5 bases). CDR3 length equals 15 residues. Trimming removed 5 bases from V and 1 base from J, with 14 bases in between. Looked up from germline, CDR1 is ENHRY and CDR2 is SYGVKD.

Concerning this clonotype: Likely a read error: the CDR3 ends without its conserved phenylalanine or tryptophan. The chain recombines TRBV4-2 with TRBJ2-5; D might be TRBD1 (5 bases). This CDR3 has 14 amino acids. Germline V gene lookup returns CDR1 LGHNA and CDR2 YNFKEQ. V dropped 1 base and J dropped 2 bases, with 8 bases sitting between them. The CDR3 nucleotides are TGTGCCAGCAGCCAAGTAGGGGTTCAAGAGACCCAGTACTCC. It yields the protein CASSQVGVQETQYS.

The rearrangement links TRBV24-1 to TRBJ1-5, with 7 bases lining up with TRBD1. The CDR3 extends over 14 amino acids. Germline V lookup: CDR1 KGHDR, CDR2 SFDVKD. Unmatched junction bases numbered 6, after V lost 7 bases and J lost 4 bases. The CDR3 region is CATRETGINQPQHF. DNA for the CDR3: TGTGCCACCAGAGAGACAGGGATAAATCAGCCCCAGCATTTT.

The chain carries TRBV7-9 and TRBJ2-7, with D perhaps matching TRBD1 or TRBD2 (6 bases each). Germline V gene sequence: CDR1 SEHNR, CDR2 FQNEAQ (reference sequence). The germline V and J ends were trimmed by 2 bases and 3 bases, with 11 bases remaining between them. The CDR3 has 14 residues. The CDR3 loop is CASSLRQDYYEQYF. The CDR3 nucleotides are TGTGCCAGCAGCTTAAGACAGGACTACTACGAGCAGTACTTC. Filled out from reference TRBV7-9 and TRBJ2-7, the complete variable domain reads DTGVSQNPRHKITKRGQNVTFRCDPISEHNRLYWYRQTLGQGPEFLTYFQNEAQLEKSRLLSDRFSAERPKGSFSTLEIQRTEQGDSAMYLCASSLRQDYYEQYFGPGTRLTVT.

This clonotype has just a few counts. The chain has TRBV2 and TRBJ1-2; the D is unclear. The CDR3 is made up of 14 amino acids. Germline values: CDR1 SNHLY, CDR2 FYNNEI. Trimming took 6 bases from V and 5 from J, leaving 16 bases between them. The CDR3 loop is CASSPPGVRYGYTF. The CDR3 bases are TGTGCCAGCAGCCCACCGGGAGTACGGTATGGCTACACCTTC.

This chain joins TRBV24-1 and TRBJ2-6; D is unclear. The CDR3 has 17 amino acids. Trimming took 12 bases from V and 0 from J, leaving 20 bases between them. CDR1 and CDR2 (germline): KGHDR, SFDVKD. The CDR3 reads CAVGFTRPLSGANVLTF. The DNA of the CDR3 is TGTGCCGTAGGGTTCACAAGGCCCCTCTCTGGGGCCAACGTCCTGACTTTC.

The chain recombines TRBV7-2 with TRBJ2-3; D not resolved. Trimming took off 1 base at V and 5 bases at J, with 7 bases between the two ends. Germline V lookup: CDR1 SGHTA, CDR2 FQGNSA. This CDR3 region has 13 residues. In DNA form, the CDR3 reads TGTGCCAGCAGCTTAGTAATTGAAGATACGCAGTATTTT. This sequence encodes CASSLVIEDTQYF. The variable domain in full, with the rest retrieved from reference TRBV7-2 and TRBJ2-3, is GAGVSQSPSNKVTEKGKDVELRCDPISGHTALYWYRQSLGQGLEFLIYFQGNSAPDKSGLPSDRFSAERTGGSVSTLTIQRTQQEDSAVYLCASSLVIEDTQYFGPGTRLTVL.

This clonotype was recorded at least ten times. The chain recombines TRBV5-1 with TRBJ1-1; D is unclear. Germline V gene data show CDR1 as SGHRS and CDR2 as YFSETQ. The CDR3 spans 10 residues. V was clipped by 5 bases and J by 7 bases, with 6 bases between them. The CDR3 protein is CASSLCEAFF. CDR3 nucleotides: TGCGCCAGCAGTCTGTGTGAAGCTTTCTTT.